This entry describes one T cell receptor (beta chain). Germline lookup yields CDR1 GTSNPN and CDR2 SVGIG (reference sequence). V lost 5 bases to trimming and J lost 4 bases, with 17 bases between them. The CDR3 contains 14 residues. Building the TCR beta libraries relied on iRepertoire HTBI primers, and CDR3 regions underwent Arm-PCR. TCRdb independently ran MiXCR on the multiplex PCR reads; one entry per CDR3 protein. Counted here are some 470,000 distinct CDR3 sequences, about 22% occurring once; the ten biggest clones make up about 7%. The data belong to a study of regulatory T cells in long-lasting Graves disease. The time point denotes: persistent/refractory GD, antithyroid drugs over 5 years with positive TRAb. Isolated PBMC RNA provided the starting material for the TCR library.

The chain carries TRBV30 and TRBJ2-5; D is possibly TRBD1 or TRBD2 (5 bases each). The input for sequencing was peripheral blood mononuclear cells (PBMCs), taken when the disease was refractory, from a patient treated with antithyroid drugs. This TCR came from a female donor with Graves disease. The DNA of the CDR3 is TGTGCCTGGGGTCCCCCCCAGGGAGCAGAGACCCAGTACTTC. Protein product: CAWGPPQGAETQYF.